Presented here are 32 T cell receptor beta chains from one specimen sequenced in a study of blood T cell repertoires in COVID-19. Assay used: immunoSEQ multiplex PCR; TCRdb lists only in-frame clones, some missing. The sample has roughly 200,000 clones; 70% to 90% are singletons. Specimen: peripheral blood. All receptors derive from a young woman with acute or convalescent COVID-19.

The gene calls are TRBV14 and TRBJ1-1; TRBD1 matches at 8 bases. Trimming took 5 bases from V and 6 from J; bases not matched to a gene: 11. Germline-derived CDR1 and CDR2 are SGHDN and FVKESK. This CDR3 is built from 15 residues. The chain's CDR3 is CASSATGQGGSEAFF. The CDR3 DNA sequence: TGTGCCAGCAGCGCCACCGGACAGGGAGGGTCTGAAGCTTTCTTT.

In DNA form, the CDR3 reads TGTGCCTGGAGTAGGGGCGGGGGCGCAAGTGAAAAACTGTTTTTT. Translated: CAWSRGGGASEKLFF. J is TRBJ1-4 and V is TRBV30; possible D gene TRBD1, 6 bases. Germline CDR1 is GTSNPN and CDR2 is SVGIG (reference sequence). Between the trimmed V and J ends, which lost 2 bases and 7 bases, there was a span of 17 bases. The CDR3 is 15 residues long.

The V gene is TRBV28, the J gene TRBJ2-1, with D perhaps TRBD1 (5 bases). Germline loops: CDR1 MDHEN, CDR2 SYDVKM. The CDR3 is 15 residues long. Trimming pared 3 bases from V and 5 bases from J, leaving 14 bases between. The CDR3 region is CASSLLGRADNEQFF. The DNA for the CDR3 is TGTGCCAGCAGTTTGTTGGGCAGGGCAGACAATGAGCAGTTCTTC. Variable domain in full (rest from reference TRBV28 and TRBJ2-1): DVKVTQSSRYLVKRTGEKVFLECVQDMDHENMFWYRQDPGLGLRLIYFSYDVKMKEKGDIPEGYSVSREKKERFSLILESASTNQTSMYLCASSLLGRADNEQFFGPGTRLTVL.

The chain uses TRBV28 and TRBJ2-7; 10 nucleotides match TRBD1. The CDR3 sequence is 15 residues long. V was pared by 7 bases and J by 5 bases, with 11 bases of the junction left unmatched. CDR1 is MDHEN and CDR2 is SYDVKM in the germline V gene. CDR3: CASNRPGQGFDEQYF. CDR3 coding DNA: TGTGCCAGCAACAGACCGGGACAGGGGTTCGACGAGCAGTACTTC.

The chain is built from TRBV7-2 and TRBJ2-3, with TRBD2 matching 14 bases. Per the germline V gene, CDR1 is SGHTA and CDR2 is FQGNSA. This CDR3 comprises 16 residues. V lost 3 bases, J lost 1 base, and 0 bases stayed unmatched. The CDR3 spells CASSLTSGRGTDTQYF. In DNA form, the CDR3 reads TGTGCCAGCAGCTTGACTAGCGGGAGGGGCACAGATACGCAGTATTTT.

The rearrangement uses TRBV5-1 and TRBJ1-1, with 8 bases identical to TRBD1. Germline V gives CDR1 SGHRS, CDR2 YFSETQ. After removal of 0 bases from V and 0 bases from J, the junction contained 4 bases not matched to a gene. CDR3 size: 16 residues. Written as DNA, the CDR3 is TGCGCCAGCAGCTTGGTGGGGACAGGAATGAACACTGAAGCTTTCTTT. Translation: CASSLVGTGMNTEAFF.

This chain uses TRBV2 with TRBJ2-5, with D hard to call. This CDR3 contains 11 residues. The V gene lost 4 bases and the J gene lost 9 bases, with 9 bases spanning the gap. The germline V gene has CDR1 SNHLY and CDR2 FYNNEI. CDR3 sequence: CASSVEPAQYF. CDR3 nucleotide sequence: TGTGCCAGCAGTGTAGAACCGGCCCAGTACTTC.

CDR3 DNA sequence: TGTGCCAGCAGCTCGGGGACATTTGAAAAACTGTTTTTT. Translating it yields CASSSGTFEKLFF. V usage is TRBV5-5 and J usage is TRBJ1-4; D possibly corresponds to TRBD1 (6 bases). The germline V and J ends were trimmed by 3 bases and 7 bases, with 10 bases remaining between them. The CDR3 spans 13 residues. Per the germline V gene, CDR1 is SGHKS and CDR2 is YYEKEE (reference sequence).

The chain joins TRBV19 to TRBJ2-5; TRBD1 aligns across 9 bases. CDR3 length equals 14 residues. Germline V gives CDR1 LNHDA, CDR2 SQIVND (reference sequence). J lost 4 bases, V lost 7 bases, and 7 bases had no gene match. CDR3 DNA sequence: TGTGCCAGTAATGGCGGACAGGGGACAGAGACCCAGTACTTC. Translated, it gives CASNGGQGTETQYF. Based on the CDR3 plus reference TRBV19 and TRBJ2-5, the full variable domain is DGGITQSPKYLFRKEGQNVTLSCEQNLNHDAMYWYRQDPGQGLRLIYYSQIVNDFQKGDIAEGYSVSREKKESFPLTVTSAQKNPTAFYLCASNGGQGTETQYFGPGTRLLVL.

This chain connects TRBV28 to TRBJ1-4; no clear D. The germline CDR1 and CDR2 sequences are MDHEN and SYDVKM. V was shortened by 2 bases and J by 0 bases, with 4 bases between the two germline ends. The CDR3 sequence is 14 residues long. The CDR3 is CASSLPATNEKLFF. CDR3 nucleotides: TGTGCCAGCAGTTTACCCGCAACTAATGAAAAACTGTTTTTT. Full variable domain (missing parts from reference TRBV28 and TRBJ1-4): DVKVTQSSRYLVKRTGEKVFLECVQDMDHENMFWYRQDPGLGLRLIYFSYDVKMKEKGDIPEGYSVSREKKERFSLILESASTNQTSMYLCASSLPATNEKLFFGSGTQLSVL.

J is TRBJ2-3 and V is TRBV4-1; TRBD2 agrees at 9 bases. Germline CDR1 MGHRA, CDR2 YSYEKL. The CDR3 length is 15 residues. Trimming cost V 8 bases and J 5 bases; bases outside gene matches: 11. The CDR3 DNA reads TGCGCCAGCGGAATAGGCGGGAGGGTTGGAGATACGCAGTATTTT. Its translation is CASGIGGRVGDTQYF.

This clone has only one observation. This chain uses TRBV2 with TRBJ2-2, with D possibly matching TRBD2 (5 bases). V was shortened by 4 bases and J by 6 bases, with 12 bases between the two germline ends. There are 14 residues in the CDR3. Germline lookup yields CDR1 SNHLY and CDR2 FYNNEI. CDR3 amino acids: CASSALGGPGELFF. The CDR3 DNA reads as TGTGCCAGCAGTGCCCTAGGAGGTCCCGGGGAGCTGTTTTTT.

This chain links TRBV5-1 with TRBJ2-5; possibly TRBD1 for D (6 bases). The CDR3 spans 15 residues. Looked up from germline, CDR1 is SGHRS and CDR2 is YFSETQ. Trimming shortened V by 0 bases and J by 1 base, and 10 bases separated the two germline ends. CDR3 sequence: CASSLGTVRQETQYF. The CDR3 nucleotides read TGCGCCAGCAGCTTGGGGACAGTTCGCCAAGAGACCCAGTACTTC.

The chain uses TRBV30 and TRBJ2-4; 7 bases are shared with TRBD1. J gave up 7 bases and V 2 bases, and 5 bases lay outside the gene matches. The CDR3 has 13 amino acids. In germline, CDR1 is GTSNPN, CDR2 SVGIG (reference sequence). CDR3 nucleotides: TGTGCCTGGAGTATAGGGGGCCAGAACATTCAGTACTTC. Translation: CAWSIGGQNIQYF. The variable domain in full, with the rest retrieved from reference TRBV30 and TRBJ2-4, is SQTIHQWPATLVQPVGSPLSLECTVEGTSNPNLYWYRQAAGRGLQLLFYSVGIGQISSEVPQNLSASRPQDRQFILSSKKLLLSDSGFYLCAWSIGGQNIQYFGAGTRLSVL.

J is TRBJ2-3 and V is TRBV29-1, with TRBD2 as a possible D gene (6 bases). Germline V CDR1 and CDR2: SQVTM, ANQGSEA. Trimming removed 1 base from V and 5 bases from J, with 16 bases in between. The CDR3 has 15 amino acids. DNA for the CDR3: TGCAGCGTTGAAGGAATGCGGGAAGGGATAGATACGCAGTATTTT. Amino acids: CSVEGMREGIDTQYF.

Worth noting for this clone: Additional DNA sequences in this sample encode the identical CDR3. This chain joins TRBV4-1 and TRBJ1-2, with D possibly TRBD1 on 6 matching bases. V shed 3 bases and J shed 8 bases, with 10 bases lying between them. There are 12 residues in the CDR3. Germline V CDR1 and CDR2: MGHRA, YSYEKL. CDR3 nucleotides: TGCGCCAGCAGCCAGGGGGCAAGGGGCTACACCTTC. This translates into CASSQGARGYTF.

The chain combines TRBV28 with TRBJ1-2, with 8 positions matching TRBD1. The CDR3 loop spans 14 amino acids. Trimming took 6 bases from V and 4 from J; bases not matched to a gene: 7. Germline values: CDR1 MDHEN, CDR2 SYDVKM. Here the CDR3 DNA reads TGTGCCAGCAGCCCGGGACAGGCGTTCTATGGCTACACCTTC. Its protein is CASSPGQAFYGYTF.

The chain links TRBV28 to TRBJ2-1, with a possible D match to TRBD1 (5 bases). Trimming shortened V by 8 bases and J by 4 bases, and 9 bases separated the two germline ends. Germline-derived CDR1 and CDR2 are MDHEN and SYDVKM. The CDR3 runs 12 residues. CDR3 residues: CASRRTYNEQFF. In DNA form, the CDR3 reads TGTGCCAGCCGGCGGACATACAATGAGCAGTTCTTC. Looking up the rest from reference TRBV28 and TRBJ2-1 gives the full variable domain: DVKVTQSSRYLVKRTGEKVFLECVQDMDHENMFWYRQDPGLGLRLIYFSYDVKMKEKGDIPEGYSVSREKKERFSLILESASTNQTSMYLCASRRTYNEQFFGPGTRLTVL.

V gene TRBV6-5 combines with J gene TRBJ1-2; 7 bases are a match to TRBD1. V lost 2 bases and J lost 2; bases outside the gene matches: 5. This CDR3 region has 15 residues. Germline lookup yields CDR1 MNHEY and CDR2 SVGAGI. CDR3 sequence (DNA): TGTGCCAGCAGTTACAGGGGGCGCGAGAACTATGGCTACACCTTC. It encodes CASSYRGRENYGYTF.

This chain links TRBV30 with TRBJ2-1; 7 bases agree with TRBD1. Trimming took 0 bases from V and 5 from J; bases not matched to a gene: 7. The germline gives CDR1 GTSNPN, CDR2 SVGIG (reference sequence). The CDR3 runs to 15 residues. The CDR3 region has the DNA TGTGCCTGGAGTGTACTACAGGGACAGAACAATGAGCAGTTCTTC. Its translation is CAWSVLQGQNNEQFF.

This chain links TRBV3-1 (or the pseudogene TRBV3-2) with TRBJ2-3; D might be TRBD2 (5 bases). The ends were cut back, 1 base at V and 6 bases at J, with 11 bases in the middle. Germline assignment: CDR1 LGHDT and CDR2 YNNKEL (reference sequence). The CDR3 has 14 amino acids. CDR3 region: CASSQGGLWDTQYF. The CDR3 DNA reads TGTGCCAGCAGCCAAGGAGGGCTGTGGGATACGCAGTATTTT.

The V and J genes are TRBV10-3 and TRBJ1-1; no reliable D call. The CDR3 is made up of 13 amino acids. Trimming pared 10 bases from V and 0 bases from J, leaving 12 bases between. Looked up from germline, CDR1 is ENHRY and CDR2 is SYGVKD. CDR3 protein: CATETEMNTEAFF. CDR3 coding DNA: TGTGCCACCGAGACGGAGATGAACACTGAAGCTTTCTTT.

The chain links TRBV23-1 to TRBJ1-6; D not resolved. TRBV23-1 is flagged as an ORF with uncertain function. The CDR3 covers 16 residues. V lost 0 bases and J lost 7, with 13 bases in between. The CDR3 DNA reads TGCGCCAGCAGTCAATCCCCCTCAAGAGGGAATTCACCCCTCCACTTT. Encoded protein: CASSQSPSRGNSPLHF.

The rearrangement joins TRBV19 to TRBJ1-2, with 12 bases identical to TRBD1. The CDR3 contains 16 residues. Germline V CDR1 and CDR2: LNHDA, SQIVND (reference sequence). The V segment lost 2 bases and the J segment 7 bases; nucleotides outside the gene matches: 8. This CDR3 reads CASSISRDRGPSGYTF. CDR3 nucleotides: TGTGCCAGTAGTATATCGCGGGACAGGGGGCCCAGTGGCTACACCTTC.

The V and J genes are TRBV19 and TRBJ2-7, with TRBD1 matching over 7 bases. Unmatched junction bases numbered 3, after V lost 4 bases and J lost 0 bases. Germline V gene lookup returns CDR1 LNHDA and CDR2 SQIVND (reference sequence). The CDR3 is 14 amino acids. As DNA, the CDR3 is TGTGCCAGTAGTAAGGGACAGCTCTCCTACGAGCAGTACTTC. The encoded protein is CASSKGQLSYEQYF. Looking up the rest from reference TRBV19 and TRBJ2-7 gives the full variable domain: DGGITQSPKYLFRKEGQNVTLSCEQNLNHDAMYWYRQDPGQGLRLIYYSQIVNDFQKGDIAEGYSVSREKKESFPLTVTSAQKNPTAFYLCASSKGQLSYEQYFGPGTRLTVT.

V and J are TRBV5-1 and TRBJ2-2, with D perhaps matching TRBD1 (5 bases). The CDR3 is made up of 15 amino acids. Germline CDR1 reads SGHRS; CDR2 reads YFSETQ. V lost 5 bases, J lost 4 bases, and 15 bases lay in between. The CDR3 reads CASSLQGPGTGELFF. CDR3 DNA: TGCGCCAGCAGTTTGCAGGGTCCTGGCACCGGGGAGCTGTTTTTT.

There are a few counts of this clone. CDR3 nucleotide sequence: TGTGCCAGCAGTCGGGAAACTAGGAATGAGCAGTTCTTC. Protein sequence: CASSRETRNEQFF. The chain links TRBV6-5 to TRBJ2-1, with D possibly TRBD2 on 5 matching bases. Trimming took 5 bases from V and 7 from J, leaving 12 bases between them. The CDR3 is made up of 13 amino acids. Germline CDR1 reads MNHEY; CDR2 reads SVGAGI.

The V gene is TRBV5-1, the J gene TRBJ2-3; TRBD2 might be the D (7 bases). The V end was cut by 2 bases, the J end by 4 bases, with 14 bases between. The germline gives CDR1 SGHRS, CDR2 YFSETQ. The CDR3 has 15 residues. DNA of the CDR3: TGCGCCAGCAGCTTATCGGGGGGCAAAGCAGATACGCAGTATTTT. It encodes CASSLSGGKADTQYF.

The chain joins TRBV20-1 to TRBJ1-2; unclear D gene. With 5 bases removed from V and 8 bases from J, the gap between germline ends came to 9 bases. Germline V lookup: CDR1 DFQATT, CDR2 SNEGSKA (reference sequence). The CDR3 runs to 10 residues. Here the CDR3 reads CSARFGGYTF. DNA for the CDR3: TGCAGTGCTCGTTTCGGGGGCTACACCTTC.

The rearrangement joins TRBV6-5 to TRBJ2-6, with a possible D match to TRBD2 (6 bases). Trimming shortened V by 0 bases and J by 12 bases, and 6 bases separated the two germline ends. Germline assignment: CDR1 MNHEY and CDR2 SVGAGI. This CDR3 is 12 amino acids long. This CDR3 is CASSYSGGVLTF. The CDR3, as DNA: TGTGCCAGCAGTTACTCGGGGGGCGTCCTGACTTTC.

CDR3 DNA: TGTGCCAGCAATGGGCCCTCCTATAATTCACCCCTCCACTTT. Protein sequence: CASNGPSYNSPLHF. J is TRBJ1-6 and V is TRBV2; D not resolved. Trimming shortened V by 7 bases and J by 0 bases, and 7 bases separated the two germline ends. This CDR3 contains 14 residues. The germline CDR1 and CDR2 sequences are SNHLY and FYNNEI.

The rearrangement joins TRBV20-1 to TRBJ2-1, with 9 nucleotides matching TRBD2. Trimming removed 3 bases from V and 8 bases from J; junction bases left unmatched: 8. The CDR3 runs to 14 residues. Germline loops: CDR1 DFQATT, CDR2 SNEGSKA (reference sequence). CDR3 residues: CSASFSGSKDEQFF. DNA of the CDR3: TGCAGTGCTAGTTTTAGCGGGAGTAAGGATGAGCAGTTCTTC.